This T cell receptor beta chain derives from a study of beta chain features in type 1 diabetes (dated by TCRdb to 2017 to 2018). With respect to the entire study: Mean age, gender distribution, total cell number and subset yield did not differ between patients and healthy donors. Whereas all 28 donors provided naive and central memory subsets, regulatory and stem cell-like memory subsets were isolated from just 8 patients and roughly eight healthy donors. A total of 85 million to 140 million sorted cells were examined across all samples, and a strong correlation was observed between cell number per subset and RNA yield. In the study, recently diagnosed type 1 diabetes patients and matched healthy donors were compared on the TCRB repertoires of their sorted circulating CD4+ T cell subsets.

Each donor gave one peripheral blood draw, approximately 100 mL on average, collected into heparinised tubes. Naive, central memory, regulatory and stem cell-like memory CD4+ T cells were sorted on a BD FACSAria II using a panel including CD45RO, CCR7, CD25, CD127, CD95 and CD27. Every sorted population had a purity above 95%. PBMCs were isolated immediately by Lymphoprep density gradient centrifugation and stained directly without culture. So that batch effects would be minimized, each experiment stained and sorted samples in pairs, pairing one healthy donor with one patient. General study outcomes and caveats: Because cDNA was sequenced instead of genomic DNA, highly expressing activated cells could be over-represented, though the groups showed no difference in activation or CD3 levels. Type 1 diabetes patients showed a moderate but significant shortening of TCRB CDR3 length in all four CD4+ subsets. Only small numbers of individuals were included in the HLA sub-analyses, which left unresolved whether HLA type had any influence on TCRB rearrangement. Naive, central memory and regulatory TCRB repertoires appeared to be more alike among patients than among healthy donors. PCR may preferentially amplify shorter templates, but because patient and control samples were amplified and corrected together, any resulting skew would affect both groups equally. At VDJ recombination sites, patients with type 1 diabetes made fewer insertions and deleted more nucleotides, a pattern implying thymic rearrangement abnormalities.

Of note for this clone: Its antigen is unknown. Base qualities were left out, and no much larger clone turns up one base away.

The CDR3 measures 15 amino acids from cysteine to phenylalanine. CDR3 DNA only is kept here, 45 bases in frame from base 1. Clipping removes 4 bases from V and 4 bases from J, with 9 as the unmatched junction base count. CDR1 SGHRS and CDR2 YFSETQ are derived from the germline V gene. The High Capacity cDNA Reverse Transcription Kit was used to reverse transcribe all of the isolated RNA, meaning that expressed TCRB transcripts were what got sequenced. Deep immunoSEQ sequencing was performed on naive, central memory and regulatory T cell samples, with an average of roughly 3.5 million total reads per sample. Sorted cells were lysed in RLT buffer, and RNA was extracted using DNase-treated RNeasy Micro or Mini kits according to cell number. To prevent cross-contamination, every cell subset was processed on its own, while patient and healthy donor samples were processed together. Using the immunoSEQ multiplex PCR, TCRB sequences were amplified from cDNA into 87-bp fragments spanning the CDR3 region. Amplicons were sequenced on the Illumina HiSeq platform. As for the original processing: Synthetic template baselines were used to correct PCR bias computationally, reads within Hamming distance 2 were collapsed together, and singletons that could not be merged were discarded. Reads were aligned against IMGT to assign V, D and J genes, CDR3 length and insertions or deletions at six rearrangement sites. Clonotype counts were normalized to sorted cell number within each subset before computing true diversity and Gini coefficients with the tcR R package. The overlap coefficient, calculated on TCRB nucleotide sequences, was used to measure repertoire sharing. Out-of-frame TCRB sequences from naive cells were analyzed as a proxy for the pre-selection repertoire. TCRdb limited this immuneACCESS table to in-frame rearrangements with V and J called. A share of clones is missing; checked studies link under half to unresolved V genes, and the rest is unexplained. V and J calls plus clone size are reproduced from that table; the DNA served to infer D and trimming. For this sample there are under 900,000 clones; roughly 16% appear just once. The top ten constitute 0.023% of the sample.

The chain was built from TRBV5-1 and TRBJ1-1; 8 junctional bases match TRBD1. The TCR sequence derives from a woman aged 18-29 years in good health. The sequencing input was naive CD4+ T cells from blood. The sample's cell subset or site label, in plain terms: true naive CD4+ T cells. The DNA reads TGCGCCAGCAGCCAAAAATTGGACAGGGTCACTGAAGCTTTCTTT. This gives the protein CASSQKLDRVTEAFF.